The entry below describes one T cell receptor (beta chain). The sample carries other DNA sequences with the same CDR3. The data were produced by immunoSEQ multiplex PCR, yet TCRdb's version contains in-frame clones alone and is incomplete. The table has 100,000 to 120,000 clones, roughly 76% seen once. The data derive from a study of blood T cell repertoires in COVID-19. The sequence was obtained from a woman in her sixties with acute or convalescent COVID-19. The specimen sequenced was peripheral blood.

Written as DNA, the CDR3 is TGTGCCAGCAGCCAGGGGGCAAACACTGAAGCTTTCTTT. This codes for CASSQGANTEAFF. V is TRBV3-1 (or the pseudogene TRBV3-2) and J is TRBJ1-1, with D possibly being TRBD1 (6 bases). Germline CDR1 LGHDT, CDR2 YNNKEL (reference sequence). CDR3 length: 13 amino acids. The V end lost 3 bases, the J end lost 2 bases, and 7 bases lay between the germline ends.